These 22 T cell receptor beta chains originate from one sample sequenced in a study of shared clonotypes between healthy human individuals (dated by TCRdb to the early 2020s). The library was produced with the immunoSEQ multiplex PCR assay. Drawn from immuneACCESS, this table holds only the in-frame rearrangements with V and J called that TCRdb kept. Clones are partly lost; checked studies trace under half to an unresolved V gene and leave the rest unexplained. This sample lists 500,000 to 650,000 clones; roughly 79% were detected once. The ten largest make up about 11% of the sample. The sequencing input was PBMCs. The receptors were sampled from a woman aged 40 to 50 in good health. Some clones in this sample may be carry-over from other donors' samples.

J is TRBJ2-3 and V is TRBV7-6, with 8 bases fitting TRBD2. Germline CDR1 reads SGHVS; CDR2 reads FNYEAQ. The CDR3 is 15 amino acids. V lost 5 bases and J lost 6; bases outside the gene matches: 10. The CDR3 spells CASSPGRGVRDTQYF. The CDR3 DNA sequence: TGTGCCAGCAGCCCCGGGAGGGGCGTACGGGATACGCAGTATTTT. Drawing the rest from reference TRBV7-6 and TRBJ2-3, the complete variable domain is GAGVSQSPRYKVTKRGQDVALRCDPISGHVSLYWYRQALGQGPEFLTYFNYEAQQDKSGLPNDRFSAERPEGSISTLTIQRTEQRDSAMYRCASSPGRGVRDTQYFGPGTRLTVL.

CDR3 sequence: CASSSLYREFREKLFF. The CDR3 nucleotides are TGTGCCAGCAGTTCCCTCTACAGGGAGTTTCGGGAAAAACTGTTTTTT. The chain recombines TRBV6-6 with TRBJ1-4, with D perhaps TRBD1 (6 bases). The V gene's germline CDR1 is MNHNY and CDR2 SVGAGI (reference sequence). V lost 4 bases and J lost 8, with 20 bases in between. This CDR3 has 16 residues.

This clone was counted only a few times. As DNA, the CDR3 is TGTGCCAGCAGCAAACCTCGAAGGGGGCGTACCGGGGAGCTGTTTTTT. It codes for CASSKPRRGRTGELFF. The chain carries TRBV21-1 and TRBJ2-2; the DNA was not used to check the table's D call, TRBD1. TRBV21-1 represents a pseudogene. The CDR3 has 16 residues.

This chain uses TRBV5-1 with TRBJ2-1; 10 bases line up with TRBD2. Germline V gene sequence: CDR1 SGHRS, CDR2 YFSETQ. The ends lost 4 bases at V and 2 bases at J; junction bases unmatched: 9. The CDR3 has 17 amino acids. In DNA, the CDR3 is TGCGCCAGCAGCAGAGGACTAGCGGCGGACACCTACAATGAGCAGTTCTTC. This encodes CASSRGLAADTYNEQFF.

The chain carries TRBV4-1 and TRBJ2-1; possible D gene TRBD2, 6 bases. Germline-derived CDR1 and CDR2 are MGHRA and YSYEKL. Between the trimmed V and J ends, which lost 0 bases and 2 bases, there was a span of 11 bases. The CDR3 extends over 16 amino acids. The CDR3 is CASSQEGGITYNEQFF. The CDR3 coding sequence is TGCGCCAGCAGCCAAGAGGGGGGAATTACCTACAATGAGCAGTTCTTC.

V usage is TRBV18 and J usage is TRBJ2-5; D unclear. The CDR3 runs 17 residues. Germline CDR1 and CDR2: KGHSH and LQKENI. Trimming removed 6 bases at V and 2 bases at J, with 22 bases between. CDR3 region: CASSPFRTEPYQETQYF. DNA for the CDR3: TGTGCCAGCTCTCCCTTCCGGACGGAGCCGTATCAAGAGACCCAGTACTTC. The full variable domain, completed using reference TRBV18 and TRBJ2-5, is NAGVMQNPRHLVRRRGQEARLRCSPMKGHSHVYWYRQLPEEGLKFMVYLQKENIIDESGMPKERFSAEFPKEGPSILRIQQVVRGDSAAYFCASSPFRTEPYQETQYFGPGTRLLVL.

The chain is built from TRBV28 and TRBJ2-1, with D possibly matching TRBD2 (6 bases). This CDR3 comprises 13 residues. V was trimmed by 11 bases and J by 3 bases, leaving 14 bases between them. Germline-derived CDR1 and CDR2 are MDHEN and SYDVKM. CDR3 region: CAAQPRDYNEQFF. CDR3 nucleotides: TGTGCCGCCCAGCCGCGGGACTACAATGAGCAGTTCTTC.

The genes are TRBV10-1 and TRBJ1-5; 9 bases are shared with TRBD1. This CDR3 has 18 amino acids. Germline V lookup: CDR1 WNHNN, CDR2 SYGVQD (reference sequence). With V trimmed by 9 bases and J by 9 bases, 24 bases remained unmatched. This chain's CDR3 is CASPLQGAGETSLWPQHF. DNA for the CDR3: TGCGCCAGTCCCCTACAGGGGGCTGGGGAAACGTCACTTTGGCCCCAGCATTTT.

This chain links TRBV7-2 with TRBJ1-2; TRBD1 matches 9 bases. Trimming cost V 1 base and J 7 bases; bases outside gene matches: 4. The germline V gene encodes CDR1 SGHTA and CDR2 FQGNSA. CDR3 length: 14 residues. Here the CDR3 reads CASSLVGQGGGYTF. DNA for the CDR3: TGTGCCAGCAGCTTAGTGGGACAGGGCGGTGGCTACACCTTC.

The chain is built from TRBV15 and TRBJ2-2; a weak D match, TRBD2 (6 bases). The CDR3 is 16 residues long. V shed 0 bases and J shed 5 bases, with 13 bases lying between them. Germline V gene lookup returns CDR1 LNHNV and CDR2 YYDKDF (reference sequence). CDR3 region: CATSRDRPAGTGELFF. For the CDR3, the DNA is TGTGCCACCAGCAGAGATAGACCTGCGGGGACCGGGGAGCTGTTTTTT.

This clone has a single count. This chain connects TRBV25-1 to TRBJ2-3; the match to TRBD2 covers 7 bases. The CDR3 spans 17 residues. Germline CDR1 and CDR2: MGHDK and SYGVNS. The V segment lost 3 bases and the J segment 4 bases; nucleotides outside the gene matches: 13. The CDR3 DNA reads TGTGCCAGCAGTGACCCATGGGGAGGGAGGGTGGCAGATACGCAGTATTTT. Translation: CASSDPWGGRVADTQYF.

V gene TRBV6-1 combines with J gene TRBJ2-1; 10 bases map to TRBD1. The CDR3 extends over 14 amino acids. Germline CDR1 and CDR2: MNHNS and SASEGT. The V segment lost 6 bases and the J segment 4 bases; nucleotides outside the gene matches: 3. The chain's CDR3 is CASRDRGGYNEQFF. CDR3 nucleotide sequence: TGTGCCAGCAGGGACAGGGGGGGGTACAATGAGCAGTTCTTC.

The chain links TRBV7-9 to TRBJ1-6, with D maybe TRBD1 (5 bases). This CDR3 has 15 residues. Germline CDR1 is SEHNR and CDR2 is FQNEAQ (reference sequence). V lost 1 base to trimming and J lost 10 bases, with 14 bases between them. CDR3: CASSLGGTGGSPLHF. The CDR3 DNA follows: TGTGCCAGCAGCTTAGGTGGTACCGGGGGATCACCCCTCCACTTT.

V is TRBV10-3 and J is TRBJ2-5; 8 bases line up with TRBD2. The J call may be in error: the DNA end matches TRBJ2-7 better. Looked up from germline, CDR1 is ENHRY and CDR2 is SYGVKD. The CDR3 has 15 residues. CDR3 amino acids: CAISDTSGNSYEQYF. The CDR3 DNA is TGTGCCATCAGTGACACTAGCGGAAACTCCTACGAGCAGTACTTC.

This clone was found many times. The rearrangement joins TRBV5-6 to TRBJ2-3; D ambiguous. V lost 5 bases and J 2 bases, leaving 9 bases between the germline ends. The germline gives CDR1 SGHDT, CDR2 YYEEEE. The CDR3 length is 13 residues. CDR3 nucleotide sequence: TGTGCCAGCAGAGATTGGGCCACAGATACGCAGTATTTT. The encoded protein is CASRDWATDTQYF.

The V call is TRBV7-2, the J call TRBJ2-5, with 11 bases aligning to TRBD2. Germline-derived CDR1 and CDR2 are SGHTA and FQGNSA. Germline trimming cut 1 base from V and 5 bases from J; bases unmatched to any gene: 12. CDR3 length: 18 residues. For the CDR3, the DNA is TGTGCCAGCAGCTTAGTCATTCGTGCTAGCGGGAGGATGGAGACCCAGTACTTC. It translates to CASSLVIRASGRMETQYF. Variable domain in full (rest from reference TRBV7-2 and TRBJ2-5): GAGVSQSPSNKVTEKGKDVELRCDPISGHTALYWYRQSLGQGLEFLIYFQGNSAPDKSGLPSDRFSAERTGGSVSTLTIQRTQQEDSAVYLCASSLVIRASGRMETQYFGPGTRLLVL.

V is TRBV6-1 and J is TRBJ2-4, with 12 bases matching TRBD1. Trimming removed 4 bases from V and 7 bases from J; junction bases left unmatched: 8. This CDR3 has 16 residues. Per the germline V gene, CDR1 is MNHNS and CDR2 is SASEGT. CDR3 in DNA: TGTGCCAGCAGTGCTGCCGGGACAGGGGGCGGGAACATTCAGTACTTC. This sequence encodes CASSAAGTGGGNIQYF.

This chain joins TRBV18 and TRBJ2-2, with D maybe TRBD2 (5 bases). Germline CDR1 KGHSH, CDR2 LQKENI. Trimming pared 3 bases from V and 7 bases from J, leaving 9 bases between. The CDR3 is 13 residues long. This chain's CDR3 is CASSPNEGGELFF. The DNA of the CDR3 is TGTGCCAGCTCACCGAATGAGGGCGGGGAGCTGTTTTTT.

This chain links TRBV6-5 with TRBJ1-2; tentative D call: TRBD1 (6 bases). V was shortened by 6 bases and J by 3 bases, with 17 bases between the two germline ends. This CDR3 region has 15 residues. Germline V gives CDR1 MNHEY, CDR2 SVGAGI. The CDR3 protein is CASSPLRPGDYGYTF. The DNA of the CDR3 is TGTGCCAGCAGCCCCTTACGTCCAGGGGACTATGGCTACACCTTC.

V and J are TRBV5-1 and TRBJ1-2; maybe TRBD1 (6 bases). CDR1 and CDR2 from the germline V gene are SGHRS and YFSETQ. The CDR3 consists of 13 residues. Trimming shortened V by 4 bases and J by 8 bases, and 15 bases separated the two germline ends. The CDR3 DNA follows: TGCGCCAGCAGCCTAGCAGGGGTAGGAGGCTACACCTTC. It specifies CASSLAGVGGYTF. The entire variable domain, with the rest obtained from reference TRBV5-1 and TRBJ1-2, is as follows: KAGVTQTPRYLIKTRGQQVTLSCSPISGHRSVSWYQQTPGQGLQFLFEYFSETQRNKGNFPGRFSGRQFSNSRSEMNVSTLELGDSALYLCASSLAGVGGYTFGSGTRLTVV.

This chain uses TRBV29-1 with TRBJ1-1, with 7 nucleotides matching TRBD1. This CDR3 contains 13 residues. V trimming: 6 bases; J trimming: 1 base; junction bases outside the gene matches: 5. The germline CDR1 and CDR2 sequences are SQVTM and ANQGSEA. CDR3: CSVDQGGNTEAFF. CDR3 nucleotides: TGCAGCGTGGATCAGGGGGGGAACACTGAAGCTTTCTTT.

Turning to this clone: This clone may be a read error of a much larger clone one base away. The J gene is TRBJ2-7, the V gene TRBV7-2; D call uncertain. Trimming took off 3 bases at V and 2 bases at J, with 5 bases between the two ends. This CDR3 has 12 amino acids. Germline-derived CDR1 and CDR2 are SGHTA and FQGNSA. The CDR3 here is CASSFGTYEQYF. The CDR3 DNA is TGTGCCAGCAGCTTCGGAACCTACGAGCAGTACTTC.